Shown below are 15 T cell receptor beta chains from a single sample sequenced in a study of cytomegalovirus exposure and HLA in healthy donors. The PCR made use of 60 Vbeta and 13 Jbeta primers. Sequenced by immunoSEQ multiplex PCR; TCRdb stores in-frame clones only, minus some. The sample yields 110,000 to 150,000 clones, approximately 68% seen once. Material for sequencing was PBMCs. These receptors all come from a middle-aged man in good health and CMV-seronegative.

CDR3 residues: CASSDGVAGKETQYF. The DNA of the CDR3 is TGCGCCAGCAGTGACGGGGTAGCGGGTAAAGAGACCCAGTACTTC. The genes are TRBV10-1 and TRBJ2-5; TRBD2 matches at 7 bases. The ends lost 3 bases at V and 3 bases at J; junction bases unmatched: 7. The CDR3 is 15 amino acids. CDR1 is WNHNN, CDR2 SYGVQD, per germline (reference sequence).

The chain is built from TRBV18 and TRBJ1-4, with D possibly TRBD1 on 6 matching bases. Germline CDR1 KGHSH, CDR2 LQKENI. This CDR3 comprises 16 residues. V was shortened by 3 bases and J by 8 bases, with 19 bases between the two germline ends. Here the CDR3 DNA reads TGTGCCAGCTCACCCCGACCGACCGGTCAGGGGGAAAAACTGTTTTTT. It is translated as CASSPRPTGQGEKLFF.

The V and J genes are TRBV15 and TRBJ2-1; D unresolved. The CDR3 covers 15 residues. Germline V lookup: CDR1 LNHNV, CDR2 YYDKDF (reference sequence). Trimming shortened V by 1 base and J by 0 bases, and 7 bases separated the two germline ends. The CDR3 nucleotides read TGTGCCACCAGCAGAGTTGGGCGCTCCTACAATGAGCAGTTCTTC. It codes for CATSRVGRSYNEQFF.

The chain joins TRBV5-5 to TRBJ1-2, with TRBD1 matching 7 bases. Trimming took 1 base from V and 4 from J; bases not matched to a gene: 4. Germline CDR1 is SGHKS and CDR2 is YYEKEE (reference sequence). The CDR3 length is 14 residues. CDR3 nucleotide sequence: TGTGCCAGCAGCTTGTTCCGGGACAGCTATGGCTACACCTTC. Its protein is CASSLFRDSYGYTF.

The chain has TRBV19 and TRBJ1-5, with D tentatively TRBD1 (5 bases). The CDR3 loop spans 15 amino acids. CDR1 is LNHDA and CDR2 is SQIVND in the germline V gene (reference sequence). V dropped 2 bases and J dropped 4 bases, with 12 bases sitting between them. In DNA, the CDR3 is TGTGCCAGTAGTATACAGGGTGTATGGAATCAGCCCCAGCATTTT. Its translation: CASSIQGVWNQPQHF.

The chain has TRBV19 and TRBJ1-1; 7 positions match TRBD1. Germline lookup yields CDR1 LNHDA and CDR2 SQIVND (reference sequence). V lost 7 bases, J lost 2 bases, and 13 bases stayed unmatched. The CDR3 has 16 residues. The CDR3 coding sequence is TGTGCCAGTACCTCACAAGGGGGCGCAAGAAACACTGAAGCTTTCTTT. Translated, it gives CASTSQGGARNTEAFF.

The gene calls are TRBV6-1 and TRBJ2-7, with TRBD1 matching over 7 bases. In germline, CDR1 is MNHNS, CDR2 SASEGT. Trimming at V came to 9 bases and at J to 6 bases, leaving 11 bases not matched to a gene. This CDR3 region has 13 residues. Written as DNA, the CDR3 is TGTGCCAGTTCTCAACAGGGGAGCGCCGAGCAGTACTTC. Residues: CASSQQGSAEQYF.

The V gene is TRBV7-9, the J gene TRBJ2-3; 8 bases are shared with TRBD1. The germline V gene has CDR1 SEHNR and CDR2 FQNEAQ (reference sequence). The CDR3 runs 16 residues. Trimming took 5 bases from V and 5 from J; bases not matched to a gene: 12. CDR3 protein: CASSLQGALRIDTQYF. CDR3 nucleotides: TGTGCCAGCAGCCTCCAGGGGGCGTTACGTATAGATACGCAGTATTTT.

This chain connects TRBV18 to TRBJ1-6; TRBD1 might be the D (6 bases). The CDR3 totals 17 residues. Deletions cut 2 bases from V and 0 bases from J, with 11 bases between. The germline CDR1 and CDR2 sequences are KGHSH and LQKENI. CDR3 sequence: CASSPGQLSSYNSPLHF. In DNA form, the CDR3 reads TGTGCCAGCTCACCAGGACAGCTTAGCTCCTATAATTCACCCCTCCACTTT.

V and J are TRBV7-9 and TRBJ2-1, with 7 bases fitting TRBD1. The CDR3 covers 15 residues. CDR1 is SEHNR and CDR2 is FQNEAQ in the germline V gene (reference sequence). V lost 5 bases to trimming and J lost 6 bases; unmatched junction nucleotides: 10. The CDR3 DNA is TGTGCCAGCAGCCCACAGGGGTTGGGCTGCAATGAGCAGTTCTTC. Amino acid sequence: CASSPQGLGCNEQFF.

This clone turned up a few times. The CDR3 loop reads CASSQGAGGLYGYTF. Written as DNA, the CDR3 is TGCGCCAGCAGCCAAGGCGCAGGGGGATTATATGGCTACACCTTC. The rearrangement uses TRBV4-3 and TRBJ1-2, with 7 bases lining up with TRBD1. V shed 1 base and J 5 bases; nucleotides not matched to a gene: 7. Germline-derived CDR1 and CDR2 are LGHNA and YSLEER. The CDR3 is 15 amino acids.

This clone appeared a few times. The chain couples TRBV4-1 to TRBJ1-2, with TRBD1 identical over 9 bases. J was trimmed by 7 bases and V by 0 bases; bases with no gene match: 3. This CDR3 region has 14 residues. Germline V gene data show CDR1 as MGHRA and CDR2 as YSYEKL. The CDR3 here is CASSQDRDRVGYTF. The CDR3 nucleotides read TGCGCCAGCAGCCAAGATCGGGACAGGGTTGGCTACACCTTC.

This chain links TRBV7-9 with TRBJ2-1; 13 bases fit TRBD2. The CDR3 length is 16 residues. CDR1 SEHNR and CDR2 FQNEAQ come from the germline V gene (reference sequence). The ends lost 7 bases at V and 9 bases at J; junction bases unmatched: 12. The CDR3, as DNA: TGTGCCAGCACCCGGACTAGCGGGAGCCGTAAAGCTGAGCAGTTCTTC. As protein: CASTRTSGSRKAEQFF.

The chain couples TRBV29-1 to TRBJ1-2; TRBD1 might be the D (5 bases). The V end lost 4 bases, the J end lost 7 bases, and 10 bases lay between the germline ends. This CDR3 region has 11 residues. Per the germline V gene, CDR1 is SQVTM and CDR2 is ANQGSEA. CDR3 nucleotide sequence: TGCAGCGTTGTCGGGGGTGGTGGCTACACCTTC. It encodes CSVVGGGGYTF.

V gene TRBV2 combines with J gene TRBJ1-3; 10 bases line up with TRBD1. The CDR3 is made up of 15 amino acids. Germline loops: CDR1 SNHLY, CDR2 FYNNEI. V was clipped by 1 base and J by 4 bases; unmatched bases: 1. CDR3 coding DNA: TGTGCCAGCAGTGAAGGACAGGGGGCAGGAAACACCATATATTTT. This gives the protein CASSEGQGAGNTIYF.